This T cell receptor (beta chain) stems from a study of blood T cell repertoires in COVID-19. Study summary: The analysed material was cDNA or gDNA that came from T cells, B-cell-depleted T cells, or PBMCs.

As originally analysed: Amplification of reference gene primers was used by the study to estimate nucleated cell counts. Here immunoSEQ multiplex PCR was the method, and the copy in TCRdb shows in-frame clones only, minus some. V and J calls and clone size are copied from that table; D and trimming were computed from the DNA. The sample holds about 360,000 clones, 85% to 90% seen once. Losses at the gene ends were 5 bases for V and 5 bases for J; bases not matched to a gene: 5. Per germline, CDR1 SGHAT and CDR2 FQNNGV. The length of the CDR3 is 14 residues. This rearrangement joins TRBV11-2 to TRBJ1-4; 7 positions agree with TRBD1. Sequencing was carried out using peripheral blood. This TCR was recovered from a human donor in a cohort sampled during active COVID-19. The DNA of the CDR3 is TGTGCCAGCAGCCCCGACAGGGTCAATGAAAAACTGTTTTTT. Its translation: CASSPDRVNEKLFF. Using reference TRBV11-2 and TRBJ1-4 for the parts outside the CDR3, the full variable domain is EAGVAQSPRYKIIEKRQSVAFWCNPISGHATLYWYQQILGQGPKLLIQFQNNGVVDDSQLPKDRFSAERLKGVDSTLKIQPAKLEDSAVYLCASSPDRVNEKLFFGSGTQLSVL.